One sample yielded the 26 T cell receptor beta chains listed below, sequenced in a study of T cells in localized non-small cell lung cancer. Method: immunoSEQ multiplex PCR; TCRdb's copy keeps in-frame clones and lacks some. Of approximately 4,000 clones listed, roughly 31% are singletons. Sequences were derived from normal lung tissue next to the tumor, sampled before any cancer treatment. The source is a male donor at least 60 years old with stage III lung adenocarcinoma.

By its share, this clone is medium-sized. The chain couples TRBV11-3 to TRBJ2-7; 7 bases are shared with TRBD1. From germline, CDR1 is SGHNT and CDR2 YENEEA. This CDR3 contains 14 residues. The junction had 7 bases not matched to a gene; V was cut back by 5 bases and J by 3 bases. The CDR3 bases are TGTGCCAGCAGCCCCCGACAGGGAATCTACGAGCAGTACTTC. This gives the protein CASSPRQGIYEQYF.

This clone is medium-sized within its sample. A junction end diverges from the germline sequence, so it may reflect a read error. The CDR3 protein is CASTEGFAGPEQFF. CDR3 bases: TGTGCCAGCACTGAAGGTTTCGCGGGACCTGAGCAGTTCTTC. The chain uses TRBV2 and TRBJ2-1; D perhaps matches TRBD2 (6 bases). Germline loops: CDR1 SNHLY, CDR2 FYNNEI. This CDR3 region has 14 residues.

This chain uses TRBV11-3 with TRBJ2-4; a weak D match, TRBD1 (6 bases). CDR3 length: 17 amino acids. Trimming stripped 1 base from V and 0 bases from J, with 13 bases between. Germline V lookup: CDR1 SGHNT, CDR2 YENEEA. The CDR3 loop reads CASSLGQGTIAKNIQYF. CDR3 DNA sequence: TGTGCCAGCAGCTTAGGGCAGGGGACAATAGCCAAAAACATTCAGTACTTC.

A few counts support this clone. J is TRBJ1-3 and V is TRBV9; 12 bases match TRBD1. The trim removed 1 base at V and 4 bases at J, leaving 6 bases unmatched. Germline values: CDR1 SGDLS, CDR2 YYNGEE. This CDR3 region has 17 residues. CDR3 amino acids: CASSVSGTGGSGNTIYF. Written as DNA, the CDR3 is TGTGCCAGCAGCGTAAGTGGGACAGGGGGCTCCGGAAACACCATATATTTT.

This clone turned up a few times. The junction differs from germline at one of its ends, possibly a read error. The chain has TRBV6-8 and TRBJ2-1, with D maybe TRBD2 (6 bases). CDR1 MNHGY and CDR2 SAAAGT come from the germline V gene. This CDR3 has 17 residues. The CDR3 spells CASSDSAGGLNNNEQFF. CDR3 in DNA: TGTGCCAGCAGTGACTCGGCCGGGGGACTGAACAACAATGAGCAGTTCTTC.

Written as DNA, the CDR3 is TGTGCCAGCAGCCCGCGGACAGGGCGACAACAGACTGAAGCTTTCTTT. Its protein is CASSPRTGRQQTEAFF. This chain connects TRBV11-3 to TRBJ1-1; 8 bases are a match to TRBD1. V dropped 5 bases and J dropped 5; count of bases not matched to a gene: 13. Germline lookup yields CDR1 SGHNT and CDR2 YENEEA. CDR3 length equals 16 residues. Full variable domain (missing parts from reference TRBV11-3 and TRBJ1-1): EAGVVQSPRYKIIEKKQPVAFWCNPISGHNTLYWYLQNLGQGPELLIRYENEEAVDDSQLPKDRFSAERLKGVDSTLKIQPAELGDSAVYLCASSPRTGRQQTEAFFGQGTRLTVV.

This clone has only a few counts. CDR3 sequence: CASSVTSGGYEQYF. CDR3 nucleotides: TGTGCCAGCAGCGTGACTAGCGGGGGGTACGAGCAGTACTTC. The chain couples TRBV11-3 to TRBJ2-7, with TRBD2 identical over 13 bases. The length of the CDR3 is 14 residues. Germline values: CDR1 SGHNT, CDR2 YENEEA. The V segment lost 5 bases and the J segment 4 bases; nucleotides outside the gene matches: 2. Using reference TRBV11-3 and TRBJ2-7 for the parts outside the CDR3, the full variable domain is EAGVVQSPRYKIIEKKQPVAFWCNPISGHNTLYWYLQNLGQGPELLIRYENEEAVDDSQLPKDRFSAERLKGVDSTLKIQPAELGDSAVYLCASSVTSGGYEQYFGPGTRLTVT.

The CDR3 loop reads CASSIQGLNYGYTF. DNA of the CDR3: TGTGCCAGTAGTATCCAGGGACTTAACTATGGCTACACCTTC. The gene calls are TRBV19 and TRBJ1-2; perhaps TRBD1 as D (5 bases). Germline V gene data show CDR1 as LNHDA and CDR2 as SQIVND (reference sequence). V lost 3 bases to trimming and J lost 1 base, with 9 bases between them. This CDR3 region has 14 residues.

This clone was observed a few times. CDR3 region: CASTWTDTQYF. The CDR3 DNA is TGTGCCAGTACCTGGACGGATACGCAGTATTTT. The chain links TRBV19 to TRBJ2-3; D unresolved. Trimming left V 7 bases short and J 6 bases short, with 8 bases between. This CDR3 spans 11 amino acids. The germline CDR1 and CDR2 sequences are LNHDA and SQIVND (reference sequence).

This clone was found once. This CDR3 reads CASSARLAANTGELFF. As DNA, the CDR3 is TGTGCCAGTAGTGCCAGACTAGCGGCGAACACCGGGGAGCTGTTTTTT. The chain is built from TRBV19 and TRBJ2-2; 9 bases line up with TRBD2. The CDR3 covers 16 residues. Per germline, CDR1 LNHDA and CDR2 SQIVND (reference sequence). V lost 5 bases, J lost 0 bases, and 4 bases stayed unmatched.

This clone was counted a few times. The chain uses TRBV9 and TRBJ2-2, with TRBD2 matching 8 bases. J lost 1 base, V lost 7 bases, and 6 bases had no gene match. The germline V gene has CDR1 SGDLS and CDR2 YYNGEE. CDR3 length equals 15 residues. CDR3 bases: TGTGCCAGCCTAGGGAGCGGGAGGAACACCGGGGAGCTGTTTTTT. Protein product: CASLGSGRNTGELFF. Full variable domain (rest looked up from reference TRBV9 and TRBJ2-2): DSGVTQTPKHLITATGQRVTLRCSPRSGDLSVYWYQQSLDQGLQFLIQYYNGEERAKGNILERFSAQQFPDLHSELNLSSLELGDSALYFCASLGSGRNTGELFFGEGSRLTVL.

The genes are TRBV6-8 and TRBJ2-2, with 7 bases aligning to TRBD1. With 7 bases clipped from V and 0 bases from J, the junction kept 5 bases outside the gene matches. The germline V gene encodes CDR1 MNHGY and CDR2 SAAAGT. The CDR3 covers 15 residues. As DNA, the CDR3 is TGTGCCAGCAAAGAGGGGACAGCGAACACCGGGGAGCTGTTTTTT. Residues: CASKEGTANTGELFF.

This clone has a handful of counts. V gene TRBV11-3 combines with J gene TRBJ1-5, with D hard to call. In germline, CDR1 is SGHNT, CDR2 YENEEA. This CDR3 comprises 15 residues. The V and J ends lost 1 base and 2 bases respectively, with 9 bases between them. As DNA, the CDR3 is TGTGCCAGCAGCTTAGGGGCACAGCGCAATCAGCCCCAGCATTTT. Translation: CASSLGAQRNQPQHF.

This clone appeared a single time. The V call is TRBV29-1, the J call TRBJ2-3; 8 bases are a match to TRBD2. V lost 6 bases to trimming and J lost 3 bases; unmatched junction nucleotides: 2. CDR1 is SQVTM and CDR2 is ANQGSEA in the germline V gene. The CDR3 runs to 12 residues. DNA of the CDR3: TGCAGCGTAGAGCGGGAGACAGATACGCAGTATTTT. Translation: CSVERETDTQYF.

This clone has only a few counts. The chain links TRBV6-8 to TRBJ1-3; 11 bases are shared with TRBD1. CDR3 length: 16 residues. Germline trimming cut 2 bases from V and 0 bases from J; bases unmatched to any gene: 0. Germline CDR1 reads MNHGY; CDR2 reads SAAAGT. Here the CDR3 DNA reads TGTGCCAGCAGTTACGGGACAGGGGGCTCTGGAAACACCATATATTTT. This gives the protein CASSYGTGGSGNTIYF.

This chain uses TRBV6-8 with TRBJ2-2; 12 positions match TRBD2. The trim removed 6 bases at V and 0 bases at J, leaving 8 bases unmatched. The germline gives CDR1 MNHGY, CDR2 SAAAGT. The CDR3 extends over 18 amino acids. CDR3 protein: CASRSLAGGGTNTGELFF. CDR3 bases: TGTGCCAGCAGGTCCCTAGCGGGAGGGGGCACGAACACCGGGGAGCTGTTTTTT.

This clone occurred a few times. The V and J genes are TRBV11-3 and TRBJ1-5; D uncertain. Germline V gene sequence: CDR1 SGHNT, CDR2 YENEEA. Trimming cost V 0 bases and J 0 bases, with 9 bases left between them. The CDR3 extends over 16 amino acids. Here the CDR3 DNA reads TGTGCCAGCAGCTTAGATTCGGGCGGTAGCAATCAGCCCCAGCATTTT. Translating it yields CASSLDSGGSNQPQHF.

V gene TRBV6-8 combines with J gene TRBJ1-5; tentative D call: TRBD1 (6 bases). The ends were cut back, 2 bases at V and 3 bases at J, with 14 bases in the middle. In germline, CDR1 is MNHGY, CDR2 SAAAGT. This CDR3 has 16 amino acids. The CDR3 region is CASSYRQELSNQPQHF. The CDR3 region has the DNA TGTGCCAGCAGTTACCGACAGGAACTTTCCAATCAGCCCCAGCATTTT.

This clone was detected a few times. The CDR3 DNA reads as TGTGCCAGCAGTTATCAGGGGATGAGCAATCAGCCCCAGCATTTT. Encoded protein: CASSYQGMSNQPQHF. The chain recombines TRBV6-8 with TRBJ1-5; possible D gene TRBD1, 6 bases. The CDR3 has 15 amino acids. CDR1 is MNHGY and CDR2 is SAAAGT in the germline V gene. The V end was cut by 3 bases, the J end by 1 base, with 10 bases between.

This clone counts as medium-sized. The chain employs TRBV6-8 and TRBJ1-1, with D possibly TRBD1 on 6 matching bases. The CDR3 sequence is 13 residues long. V lost 6 bases, J lost 3 bases, and 11 bases lay in between. Per the germline V gene, CDR1 is MNHGY and CDR2 is SAAAGT. CDR3 in DNA: TGTGCCAGCAGCTCTTACAGGGACACTGAAGCTTTCTTT. Amino acids: CASSSYRDTEAFF.

The chain combines TRBV28 with TRBJ2-7; 9 bases map to TRBD2. V lost 5 bases, J lost 0 bases, and 5 bases stayed unmatched. Germline V gene sequence: CDR1 MDHEN, CDR2 SYDVKM. This CDR3 has 15 amino acids. The CDR3 reads CASSHRSGSSYEQYF. CDR3 DNA sequence: TGTGCCAGCAGTCACCGTAGCGGGAGCTCCTACGAGCAGTACTTC.

This clone has a handful of counts. V is TRBV9 and J is TRBJ2-7; 8 positions match TRBD2. This CDR3 is 12 amino acids long. Germline loops: CDR1 SGDLS, CDR2 YYNGEE. J gave up 5 bases and V 4 bases, and 2 bases lay outside the gene matches. DNA for the CDR3: TGTGCCAGCAGCCGTAGCGGGAACGAGCAGTACTTC. The encoded protein is CASSRSGNEQYF.

This clone was seen a few times. The chain employs TRBV11-3 and TRBJ1-2; 8 bases are shared with TRBD1. Germline lookup yields CDR1 SGHNT and CDR2 YENEEA. V shed 6 bases, J shed 4 bases, and the junction held 16 bases outside the gene matches. The CDR3 sequence is 17 residues long. Here the CDR3 DNA reads TGTGCCAGCAGTTCAATGTCCCAGGGGGCGCCTAGCTATGGCTACACCTTC. This translates into CASSSMSQGAPSYGYTF.

This clone was observed a handful of times. The chain uses TRBV9 and TRBJ2-7; TRBD1 might be the D (5 bases). CDR1 is SGDLS and CDR2 is YYNGEE in the germline V gene. V lost 4 bases, J lost 7 bases, and 21 bases lay in between. The CDR3 loop spans 15 amino acids. The CDR3 here is CASSPTESRPKEQYF. The CDR3 DNA sequence: TGTGCCAGCAGCCCGACAGAGTCGCGTCCAAAAGAGCAGTACTTC.

This clone was seen more than once but under ten times. The V call is TRBV6-8, the J call TRBJ1-1; D perhaps matches TRBD1 (5 bases). V lost 3 bases to trimming and J lost 2 bases, with 10 bases between them. This CDR3 has 14 residues. Germline CDR1 MNHGY, CDR2 SAAAGT. The CDR3: CASSYFDSNTEAFF. In DNA, the CDR3 is TGTGCCAGCAGTTATTTCGACAGTAACACTGAAGCTTTCTTT.

This clone is deemed large. The chain combines TRBV19 with TRBJ2-5; D is possibly TRBD1 (6 bases). Trimming removed 6 bases at V and 2 bases at J, with 16 bases between. Germline CDR1 is LNHDA and CDR2 is SQIVND (reference sequence). CDR3 length equals 15 residues. The CDR3, as DNA: TGTGCCAGTAGCCCAGTTGGCGGACAGCAAGAGACCCAGTACTTC. This codes for CASSPVGGQQETQYF.